The T cell receptor (beta chain) described here comes from a study of T cell clonality in common variable immunodeficiency. This clone was recorded a few times. Its cognate antigen is unknown. The CDR3 is cut off 3 residues early in the read; its end comes from the germline J gene. Study-wide points: TCRbeta clonality was increased in CVID versus healthy controls. Fewer deletions and N-nucleotide insertions were reportedly seen in common variable immunodeficiency TCR beta sequences.

CDR3 length: 13 amino acids. V lost 2 bases to trimming and J lost 4 bases, with 8 bases between them. Germline V lookup: CDR1 SNHLY, CDR2 FYNNEI. Here immunoSEQ multiplex PCR was the method, and the copy in TCRdb shows in-frame clones only, minus some. The sample contains about 33,000 clones, none of them singletons. The genes are TRBV2 and TRBJ1-2; unclear D gene. The source of this sequence is a human donor with common variable immunodeficiency. Sequencing was done on a sample of peripheral blood mononuclear cells. CDR3 amino acids: CASSELVSYGYTF. Incomplete CDR3 DNA: TGTGCCAGCAGTGAACTGGTCAGCTATGGC.